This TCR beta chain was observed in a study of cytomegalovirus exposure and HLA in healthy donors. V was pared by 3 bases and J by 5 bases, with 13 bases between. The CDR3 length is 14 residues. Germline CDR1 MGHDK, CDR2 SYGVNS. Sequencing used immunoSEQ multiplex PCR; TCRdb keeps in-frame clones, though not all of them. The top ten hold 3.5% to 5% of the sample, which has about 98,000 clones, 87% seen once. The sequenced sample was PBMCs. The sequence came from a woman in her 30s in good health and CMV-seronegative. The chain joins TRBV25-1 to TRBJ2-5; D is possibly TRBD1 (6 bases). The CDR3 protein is CASSELGGMETQYF. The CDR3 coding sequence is TGTGCCAGCAGTGAGCTAGGGGGAATGGAGACCCAGTACTTC. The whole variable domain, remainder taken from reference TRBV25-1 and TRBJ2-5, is EADIYQTPRYLVIGTGKKITLECSQTMGHDKMYWYQQDPGMELHLIHYSYGVNSTEKGDLSSESTVSRIRTEHFPLTLESARPSHTSQYLCASSELGGMETQYFGPGTRLLVL.